The 23 T cell receptor beta chains presented below share a single source sample, sequenced in a study of T cell responses to AZD1222 COVID-19 vaccine (dated by TCRdb to about 2021). The library was made by the immunoSEQ multiplex PCR assay. In its TCRdb copy, this immuneACCESS table keeps in-frame sequences only and misses some clones. Where compared with another copy, unresolved V genes explain less than half of these, and the others have no known cause. This sample holds under 200,000 clones; about 92% were observed only once. The top ten hold approximately 4% of the sample. Taken with the paper, the label for time point translates to: baseline before first vaccination. Specimen: peripheral blood, collected on day 0 of AZD1222 vaccination. Receptor source: an adult in good health.

The chain has TRBV10-2 and TRBJ1-1, with D maybe TRBD1 (5 bases). The CDR3 is made up of 14 amino acids. Trimming shortened V by 7 bases and J by 1 base, and 13 bases separated the two germline ends. Germline V lookup: CDR1 WSHSY, CDR2 SAAADI. The CDR3 loop is CASINSGQNTEAFF. The DNA for the CDR3 is TGCGCCAGCATTAACTCCGGACAGAACACTGAAGCTTTCTTT.

V usage is TRBV29-1 and J usage is TRBJ1-1; unclear D gene. The CDR3 has 15 amino acids. V lost 1 base and J 0 bases, leaving 12 bases between the germline ends. Germline CDR1 SQVTM, CDR2 ANQGSEA. CDR3 in amino acids: CSVEGEVGMNTEAFF. CDR3 nucleotides: TGCAGCGTTGAAGGGGAGGTCGGTATGAACACTGAAGCTTTCTTT.

The chain recombines TRBV19 with TRBJ2-7, with 10 bases matching TRBD2. The CDR3 sequence is 13 residues long. The V gene end was trimmed by 5 bases and the J gene end by 11 bases; junction bases not matched to a gene: 9. The V gene's germline CDR1 is LNHDA and CDR2 SQIVND (reference sequence). The DNA of the CDR3 is TGTGCCAGTAGTGCTAGCGGGAGCCTTCTGAAGTACTTC. Translating it yields CASSASGSLLKYF.

This clone was found once. The J gene is TRBJ2-4, the V gene TRBV21-1. TRBV21-1 has pseudogene status. The CDR3 totals 20 residues. In DNA form, the CDR3 reads TGTGCCAGCAGCAAAGTAGGGGGGAAACACGGAAGGGTAGCCAAAAACATTCAGTACTTC. It codes for CASSKVGGKHGRVAKNIQYF.

This clone appeared once. The chain carries TRBV11-2 and TRBJ1-1; weak D call: TRBD1 (5 bases). V lost 2 bases, J lost 5 bases, and 9 bases lay in between. This CDR3 comprises 13 residues. Germline CDR1 reads SGHAT; CDR2 reads FQNNGV. The CDR3 loop is CASSLLGVTEAFF. The CDR3 nucleotides are TGTGCCAGCAGCTTACTAGGGGTGACTGAAGCTTTCTTT.

The chain is built from TRBV11-2 and TRBJ1-6; 9 bases fit TRBD1. This CDR3 region has 13 residues. The germline V gene encodes CDR1 SGHAT and CDR2 FQNNGV. With V trimmed by 4 bases and J by 10 bases, 2 bases remained unmatched. CDR3 in amino acids: CASSWDRASPLHF. CDR3 DNA: TGTGCCAGCAGCTGGGACAGGGCCTCACCCCTCCACTTT.

The CDR3 sequence is CASSTGGDSYEQYF. The CDR3, as DNA: TGTGCCAGCAGCACAGGGGGGGATTCCTACGAGCAGTACTTC. This chain joins TRBV28 and TRBJ2-7; the D gene is possibly TRBD1 (8 bases). In germline, CDR1 is MDHEN, CDR2 SYDVKM. V was pared by 6 bases and J by 1 base, with 13 bases between. This CDR3 is 14 amino acids long.

The genes are TRBV7-8 and TRBJ1-2; D is unresolved. The CDR3 contains 13 residues. CDR1 and CDR2 from the germline V gene are SGHVS and FQNEAQ. V was cut by 0 bases and J by 2 bases, with 4 bases left in between. The CDR3 protein is CASSLASNYGYTF. The CDR3 DNA reads as TGTGCCAGCAGCTTAGCGTCCAACTATGGCTACACCTTC.

The chain is built from TRBV11-3 and TRBJ2-7; 9 bases agree with TRBD1. The CDR3 has 14 amino acids. V lost 5 bases to trimming and J lost 2 bases; unmatched junction nucleotides: 4. CDR1 is SGHNT, CDR2 YENEEA, per germline. CDR3 DNA: TGTGCCAGCAGCCGAGGGACAGGGACCTACGAGCAGTACTTC. As protein: CASSRGTGTYEQYF.

This clone was counted a few times. This chain uses TRBV4-1 with TRBJ2-3, with D possibly TRBD2 on 5 matching bases. This CDR3 has 17 amino acids. V was cut by 0 bases and J by 1 base, with 14 bases left in between. Germline V gene sequence: CDR1 MGHRA, CDR2 YSYEKL. The CDR3 DNA sequence: TGCGCCAGCAGCCAAGAAGCTTCTGGGAGCCGCACAGATACGCAGTATTTT. This codes for CASSQEASGSRTDTQYF.

This chain links TRBV3-1 (or the pseudogene TRBV3-2) with TRBJ1-2, with TRBD1 identical over 9 bases. Germline loops: CDR1 LGHDT, CDR2 YNNKEL (reference sequence). The CDR3 has 14 residues. Trimming removed 1 base from V and 8 bases from J; junction bases left unmatched: 5. CDR3 bases: TGTGCCAGCAGCCAAGGGGGACAGGGTGGAGGCTACACCTTC. Protein: CASSQGGQGGGYTF.

The chain carries TRBV7-9 and TRBJ2-1; maybe TRBD2 (6 bases). Trimming stripped 1 base from V and 8 bases from J, with 18 bases between. CDR3 size: 16 residues. Germline V CDR1 and CDR2: SEHNR, FQNEAQ (reference sequence). As DNA, the CDR3 is TGTGCCAGCAGCTTAGTTAGCGGCAAGGGTAAACATGAGCAGTTCTTC. This codes for CASSLVSGKGKHEQFF.

The rearrangement uses TRBV11-2 and TRBJ1-6; a possible D gene is TRBD1 (6 bases). Deletions cut 5 bases from V and 18 bases from J, with 23 bases between. The germline V gene has CDR1 SGHAT and CDR2 FQNNGV. CDR3 size: 14 residues. CDR3 in DNA: TGTGCCAGCAGCGGCCGCGGGACACGAAGGTTTCCCCACTTT. Translating gives CASSGRGTRRFPHF.

The chain uses TRBV28 and TRBJ1-6, with 9 bases matching TRBD1. Germline loops: CDR1 MDHEN, CDR2 SYDVKM. Trimming cost V 7 bases and J 10 bases; bases outside gene matches: 14. The CDR3 spans 16 residues. The CDR3: CASTVTLGQGKSPLHF. The CDR3 bases are TGTGCCAGCACCGTAACCCTGGGACAGGGAAAGTCACCCCTCCACTTT.

The genes are TRBV19 and TRBJ1-5; 10 nucleotides align to TRBD1. Germline loops: CDR1 LNHDA, CDR2 SQIVND (reference sequence). The CDR3 spans 14 residues. The J segment lost 14 bases and the V segment lost 5 bases, leaving 12 bases of the junction unmatched. CDR3 sequence reads: CASSSHPRTGGKHF. The CDR3 DNA follows: TGTGCCAGTAGTTCGCACCCGCGGACAGGGGGAAAGCATTTT. The full variable domain, completed using reference TRBV19 and TRBJ1-5, is DGGITQSPKYLFRKEGQNVTLSCEQNLNHDAMYWYRQDPGQGLRLIYYSQIVNDFQKGDIAEGYSVSREKKESFPLTVTSAQKNPTAFYLCASSSHPRTGGKHFGDGTRLSIL.

This clone is a singleton in its sample. The chain has TRBV2 and TRBJ1-1; D not certain. Per the germline V gene, CDR1 is SNHLY and CDR2 is FYNNEI. This CDR3 has 14 amino acids. Trimming took 7 bases from V and 1 from J, leaving 13 bases between them. For the CDR3, the DNA is TGTGCCAGCACCCTCTTTTGGGGGAACACTGAAGCTTTCTTT. Translating it yields CASTLFWGNTEAFF.

This rearrangement joins TRBV10-3 to TRBJ1-1; 7 bases match TRBD1. V was clipped by 5 bases and J by 4 bases; unmatched bases: 4. Per the germline V gene, CDR1 is ENHRY and CDR2 is SYGVKD. This CDR3 contains 13 residues. In nucleotides, the CDR3 is TGTGCCATCAGTACCAGGGGGGGCACTGAAGCTTTCTTT. Its translation: CAISTRGGTEAFF.

The rearrangement joins TRBV11-2 to TRBJ1-3; D not certain. The CDR3 loop spans 15 amino acids. The V and J ends lost 5 bases and 1 base respectively, with 12 bases between them. The V gene's germline CDR1 is SGHAT and CDR2 FQNNGV. CDR3 nucleotides: TGTGCCAGCAGCACCCGGACTGCGTCTGGAAACACCATATATTTT. The encoded protein is CASSTRTASGNTIYF.

The V gene is TRBV19, the J gene TRBJ1-6; no reliable D call. The CDR3 is made up of 15 amino acids. Deletions cut 6 bases from V and 8 bases from J, with 17 bases between. Per germline, CDR1 LNHDA and CDR2 SQIVND (reference sequence). The CDR3 coding sequence is TGTGCCAGTAGACCCTCGTGGGCGAAGGATTCACCCCTCCACTTT. Translating it yields CASRPSWAKDSPLHF. Drawing the rest from reference TRBV19 and TRBJ1-6, the complete variable domain is DGGITQSPKYLFRKEGQNVTLSCEQNLNHDAMYWYRQDPGQGLRLIYYSQIVNDFQKGDIAEGYSVSREKKESFPLTVTSAQKNPTAFYLCASRPSWAKDSPLHFGNGTRLTVT.

V gene TRBV27 combines with J gene TRBJ1-1; TRBD1 might be the D (6 bases). Trimming took off 6 bases at V and 11 bases at J, with 16 bases between the two ends. There are 12 residues in the CDR3. Germline V CDR1 and CDR2: MNHEY, SMNVEV (reference sequence). CDR3 sequence reads: CASSTTGSGAFF. The CDR3 bases are TGTGCCAGCAGCACAACAGGGTCGGGGGCTTTCTTT.

This clone showed up just once. This rearrangement joins TRBV6-1 to TRBJ1-2; D gene ambiguous. The CDR3 totals 15 residues. Germline CDR1 MNHNS, CDR2 SASEGT. Trimming stripped 0 bases from V and 4 bases from J, with 12 bases between. CDR3 amino acids: CASSEASGLGYGYTF. CDR3 sequence (DNA): TGTGCCAGCAGTGAAGCGAGTGGCCTGGGCTATGGCTACACCTTC.

The V call is TRBV6-5, the J call TRBJ1-6; 7 nucleotides match TRBD1. CDR1 MNHEY and CDR2 SVGAGI come from the germline V gene. This CDR3 is 15 amino acids long. J lost 10 bases, V lost 2 bases, and 8 bases had no gene match. The CDR3 protein is CASSYGDRLNSPLHF. CDR3 nucleotides: TGTGCCAGCAGTTACGGGGACAGATTAAACTCACCCCTCCACTTT.

V usage is TRBV5-1 and J usage is TRBJ2-3; D remains ambiguous. V lost 1 base and J lost 0, with 15 bases in between. The V gene's germline CDR1 is SGHRS and CDR2 YFSETQ. The CDR3 has 17 amino acids. This CDR3 reads CASSLWAATASTDTQYF. The CDR3 nucleotides are TGCGCCAGCAGCTTGTGGGCAGCTACCGCTAGCACAGATACGCAGTATTTT.